This T cell receptor (beta chain) appears in the sequencing data of a study of identical twins. V gave up 0 bases and J gave up 1 base, with 6 bases separating them. Germline V CDR1 and CDR2: LGHNA, YNFKEQ. The CDR3 is made up of 15 amino acids. TCRdb re-derived calls from the 5' RACE reads in MiXCR, one entry per CDR3 protein. The sample yields 200,000 to 300,000 distinct CDR3 sequences, roughly 10% seen once. The TCR originated in a man aged 50 to 60 in good health. This rearrangement joins TRBV4-2 to TRBJ2-2; D not resolved. The sequenced sample consisted of memory T cells sorted from blood. CDR3 nucleotide sequence: TGTGCCAGCAGCCAAGATCTGGGGAACACCGGGGAGCTGTTTTTT. Amino acid sequence: CASSQDLGNTGELFF.